This T cell receptor beta chain was recovered during a study of shared clonotypes between healthy human individuals. Whole-study context: Three plates each covered CD4 naive and memory; CD8 naive two, CD8 memory one.

Only Caucasian adults living in Nashville, Tennessee made up the donor group. Data came from immunoSEQ multiplex PCR; TCRdb stores just in-frame clones and leaves some out. The sample holds about 1 million clones, about three quarters seen once. Study-level findings and limits: The authors sampled blood alone, and tissue repertoires likely differ. Sharing across four donors was highest in naive CD4 (approximately 5%) and lowest in memory CD8 (approximately 0.4%).

Trimming cost V 9 bases and J 5 bases; bases outside gene matches: 8. This CDR3 has 14 amino acids. Germline lookup yields CDR1 SNHLY and CDR2 FYNNEI. On this clone itself: The antigen is undetermined.

The TCR was taken from a man younger than 35 in good health. The sequenced sample was memory CD4+ T cells sorted from blood. The subset was: CD45RA-negative fraction. The chain has TRBV2 and TRBJ2-5, with 11 bases aligning to TRBD1. Written as DNA, the CDR3 is TGTGCCAGTCGCCCCGGGACAGGGGGGGAGACCCAGTACTTC. Translated, it gives CASRPGTGGETQYF.